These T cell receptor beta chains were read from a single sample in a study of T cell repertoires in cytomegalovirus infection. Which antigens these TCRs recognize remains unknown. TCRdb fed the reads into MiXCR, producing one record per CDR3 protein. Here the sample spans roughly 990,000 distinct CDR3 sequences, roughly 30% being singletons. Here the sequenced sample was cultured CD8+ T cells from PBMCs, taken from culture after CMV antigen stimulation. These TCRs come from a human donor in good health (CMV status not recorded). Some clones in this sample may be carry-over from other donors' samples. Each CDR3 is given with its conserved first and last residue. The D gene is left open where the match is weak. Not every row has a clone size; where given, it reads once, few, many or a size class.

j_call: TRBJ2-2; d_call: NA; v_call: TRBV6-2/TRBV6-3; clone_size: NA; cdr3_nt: TGTGCCAGCAGTTACTTACTCTCCTTGGACAGCACCGGGGAGCTGTTTTTT; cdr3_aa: CASSYLLSLDSTGELFF
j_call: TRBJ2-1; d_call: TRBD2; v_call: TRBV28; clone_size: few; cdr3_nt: TGTGCCAGCACACCTGGACTAGCGGGGGGTCGCTCCTACAATGAGCAGTTCTTC; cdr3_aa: CASTPGLAGGRSYNEQFF
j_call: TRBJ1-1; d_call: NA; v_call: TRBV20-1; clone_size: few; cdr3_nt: TGCAGTGCTAGAGATCGAAACCCGACTGAAGCTTTCTTT; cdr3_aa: CSARDRNPTEAFF
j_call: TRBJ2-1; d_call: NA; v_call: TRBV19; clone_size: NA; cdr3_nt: TGTGCCAGTAGTATCGGACCTACCTCACCTTACAATGAGCAGTTCTTC; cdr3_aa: CASSIGPTSPYNEQFF
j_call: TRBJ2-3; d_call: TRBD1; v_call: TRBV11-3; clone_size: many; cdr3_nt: TGTGCCAGCAGCTTAGATTCCCGGGACAGGGGCTCGAATCATGTGCAGTATTTT; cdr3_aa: CASSLDSRDRGSNHVQYF
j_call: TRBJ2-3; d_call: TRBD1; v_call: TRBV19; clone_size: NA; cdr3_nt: TGTGCCAGTAGTATGAGGACAGGGGGCACAGATACGCAGTATTTT; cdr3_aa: CASSMRTGGTDTQYF
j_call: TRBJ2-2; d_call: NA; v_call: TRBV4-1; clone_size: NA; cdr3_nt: TGCGCCAGCAGCCTGAGCAGAGCGAACACCGGGGAGCTGTTTTTT; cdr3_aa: CASSLSRANTGELFF
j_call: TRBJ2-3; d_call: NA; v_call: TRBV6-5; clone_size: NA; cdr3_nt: TGTGCCAGCAGTTACTCATCAGGCGCCACTAGCACAGATACGCAGTATTTT; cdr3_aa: CASSYSSGATSTDTQYF
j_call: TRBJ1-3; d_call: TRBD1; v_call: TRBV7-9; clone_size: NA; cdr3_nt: TGTGCCAGCAGCACCCGACAGGGGTATATCCCCTACCCTGGAAACACCATATATTTT; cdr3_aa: CASSTRQGYIPYPGNTIYF
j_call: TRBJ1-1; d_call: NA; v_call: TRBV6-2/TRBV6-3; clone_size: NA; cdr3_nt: TGTGCCAGCAGTTACGTCCACTTTAACACTGAAGCTTTCTTT; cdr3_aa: CASSYVHFNTEAFF
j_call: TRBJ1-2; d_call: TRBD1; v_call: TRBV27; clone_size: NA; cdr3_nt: TGTGCCAGCAGAGGACAGGGGGTTCCATCCCTATCTAACTATGGCTACACCTTC; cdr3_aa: CASRGQGVPSLSNYGYTF
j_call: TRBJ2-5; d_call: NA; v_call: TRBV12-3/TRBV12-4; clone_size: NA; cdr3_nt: TGTGCCAGCAGCCTATTCAATCGGGACACCTTCCCCCAAGAGACCCAGTACTTC; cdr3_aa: CASSLFNRDTFPQETQYF
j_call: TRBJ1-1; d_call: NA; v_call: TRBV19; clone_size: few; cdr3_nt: TGTGCCAGCTCAGGGAGCGGATTCACTGAAGCTTTCTTT; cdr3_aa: CASSGSGFTEAFF
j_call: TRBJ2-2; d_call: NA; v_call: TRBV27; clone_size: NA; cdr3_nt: TGTGCCAGCAGTTGGGCAGGTCCCACCGGGGAGCTGTTTTTT; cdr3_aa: CASSWAGPTGELFF
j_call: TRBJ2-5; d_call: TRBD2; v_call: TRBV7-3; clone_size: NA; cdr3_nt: TGTGCCAGCAGCCAGACAGCGGGGGGGCTAAAGACCCAGTACTTC; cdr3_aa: CASSQTAGGLKTQYF
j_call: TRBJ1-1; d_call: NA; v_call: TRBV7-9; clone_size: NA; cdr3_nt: TGTGCCAGCAGGGGGGAAGAGGGCTTGAACACTGAAGCTTTCTTT; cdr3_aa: CASRGEEGLNTEAFF
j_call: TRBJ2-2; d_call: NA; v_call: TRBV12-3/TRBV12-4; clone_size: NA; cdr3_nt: TGTGCCAGCAGACCGCCCGGGACCCCCACCGGGGAGCTGTTTTTT; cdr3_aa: CASRPPGTPTGELFF
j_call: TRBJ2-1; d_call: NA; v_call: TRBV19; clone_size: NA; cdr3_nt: TGTGCCAGTAGACCACTAGTGGGGGGCATACCCAGCCAATTCAATGAGCAGTTCTTC; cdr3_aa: CASRPLVGGIPSQFNEQFF
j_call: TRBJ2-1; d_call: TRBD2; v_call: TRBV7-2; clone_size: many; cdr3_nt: TGTGCCAGCAGCCCTCGGGGGGGCGGCGACAATGAGCAGTTCTTC; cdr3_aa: CASSPRGGGDNEQFF
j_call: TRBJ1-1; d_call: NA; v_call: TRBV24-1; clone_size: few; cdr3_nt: TGTGCCACCAGTGATTTGGGGTTCGAAGCTTTCTTT; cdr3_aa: CATSDLGFEAFF
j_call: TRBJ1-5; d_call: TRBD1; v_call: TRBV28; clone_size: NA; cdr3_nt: TGTGCCAGCAGTTTGAAACAGGGGGCCTATCAGCCCCAGCATTTT; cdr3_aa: CASSLKQGAYQPQHF
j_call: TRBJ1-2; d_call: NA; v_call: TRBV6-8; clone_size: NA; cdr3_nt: TGTGCCAGCACCGCAGATCCCGTCTATGGCTACACCTTC; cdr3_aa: CASTADPVYGYTF
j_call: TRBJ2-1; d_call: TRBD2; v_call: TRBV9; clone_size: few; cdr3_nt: TGTGCCAGCAGCGTAGACCGACTAGCGGGACCCTACAATGAGCAGTTCTTC; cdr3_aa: CASSVDRLAGPYNEQFF
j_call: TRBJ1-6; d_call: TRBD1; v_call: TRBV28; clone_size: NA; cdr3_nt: TGTGCCAGCAGACCCACACCACAGGGGAGGTATTCACCCCTCCACTTT; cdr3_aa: CASRPTPQGRYSPLHF
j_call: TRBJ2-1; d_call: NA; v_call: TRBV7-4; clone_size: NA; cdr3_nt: TGTGCCAGCAGCCTCCGACATCGGTCCAATGAGCAGTTCTTC; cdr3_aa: CASSLRHRSNEQFF
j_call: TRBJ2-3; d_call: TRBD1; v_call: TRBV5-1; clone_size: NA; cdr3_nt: TGCGCCAGCAGCCAGACAGGGGGCGCGACAGATACGCAGTATTTT; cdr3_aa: CASSQTGGATDTQYF
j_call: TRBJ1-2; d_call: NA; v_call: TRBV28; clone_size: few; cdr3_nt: TGTGCCAGCAGTCCAAATTCAGGGGTACAAGGCTACACCTTC; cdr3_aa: CASSPNSGVQGYTF
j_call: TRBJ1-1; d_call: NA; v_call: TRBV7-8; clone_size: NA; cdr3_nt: TGTGCCAGCAGCTTACTACCCTGGGACAATCGTCAGGGGACTGAAGCTTTCTTT; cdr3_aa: CASSLLPWDNRQGTEAFF
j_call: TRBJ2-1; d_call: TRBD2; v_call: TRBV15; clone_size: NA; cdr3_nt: TGTGCCACCAGCAGAGAGGGCGGGGGGGCCGGTGAGCAGTTCTTC; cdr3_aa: CATSREGGGAGEQFF
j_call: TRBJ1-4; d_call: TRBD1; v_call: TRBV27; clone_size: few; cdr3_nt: TGTGCCAGCAGTGCCCGTTACAGGGGTAACGAAAAACTGTTTTTT; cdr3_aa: CASSARYRGNEKLFF
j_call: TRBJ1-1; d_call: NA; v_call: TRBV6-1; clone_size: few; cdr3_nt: TGTGCCAGCAGACTCGCGGGAATCACTGAAGCTTTCTTT; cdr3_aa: CASRLAGITEAFF
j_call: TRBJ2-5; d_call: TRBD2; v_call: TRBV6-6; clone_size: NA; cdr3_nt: TGTGCCAGCAGTTTGAGCGGGGGGGCGATTGAGACCCAGTACTTC; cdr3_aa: CASSLSGGAIETQYF
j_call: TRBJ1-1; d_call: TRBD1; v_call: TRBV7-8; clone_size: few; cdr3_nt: TGTGCCAGCAGCCTTTCCCTTGGGACAGGGGGCACTGAAGCTTTCTTT; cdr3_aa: CASSLSLGTGGTEAFF
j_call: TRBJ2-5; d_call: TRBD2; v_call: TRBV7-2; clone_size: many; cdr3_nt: TGTGCCAGCAGTAAAGGACTAGCGGGGGGGCGGCAAGAGACCCAGTACTTC; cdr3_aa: CASSKGLAGGRQETQYF